The sequence of this T cell receptor beta chain was determined in a study of cytotoxic CD8 clonotypes in ibrutinib-treated CLL. On the study more broadly: In all, more than 10 patients were relapsed/refractory, roughly 15 were treatment-naive and approximately 17 were IGHV unmutated.

Investigators sought sequencing depths of between 1 in 200,000 and 1 in 1 million T cells. Produced via immunoSEQ multiplex PCR; TCRdb's table is partial and in-frame only. The sample contains about 140,000 clones, 70% to 80% of which appear only once. The CDR3 covers 15 residues. CDR1 is ENHRY, CDR2 SYGVKD, per germline. V was clipped by 0 bases and J by 5 bases; unmatched bases: 3. Comment on this clone: As yet, its antigen is unknown.

The study's findings and limits: Clonality correlated strongly with circulating CD8+ T cells and exceeded age-matched healthy donors at baseline. Public clonotypes showed up rarely, and on treatment they shrank or held steady.

The receptor was isolated from a human donor with chronic lymphocytic leukemia. The starting material was PBMCs, obtained after 12 months of ibrutinib treatment. V is TRBV10-3 and J is TRBJ1-5, with TRBD1 identical over 8 bases. The CDR3 region has the DNA TGTGCCATCAGTGAGTCGGGGACAGGACATCAGCCCCAGCATTTT. Its protein is CAISESGTGHQPQHF.